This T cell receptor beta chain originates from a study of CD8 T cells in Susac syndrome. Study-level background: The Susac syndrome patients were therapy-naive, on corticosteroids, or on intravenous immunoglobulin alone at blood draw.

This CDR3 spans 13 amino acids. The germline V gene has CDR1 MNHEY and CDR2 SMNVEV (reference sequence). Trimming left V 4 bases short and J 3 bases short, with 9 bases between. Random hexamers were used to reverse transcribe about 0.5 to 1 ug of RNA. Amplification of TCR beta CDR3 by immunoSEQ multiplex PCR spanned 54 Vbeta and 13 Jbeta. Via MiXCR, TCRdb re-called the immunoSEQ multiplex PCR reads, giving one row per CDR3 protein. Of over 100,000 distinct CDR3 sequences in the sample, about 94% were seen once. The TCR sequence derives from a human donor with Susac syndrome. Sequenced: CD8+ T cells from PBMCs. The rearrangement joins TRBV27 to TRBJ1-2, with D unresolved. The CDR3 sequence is CASSSPDYYGYTF. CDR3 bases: TGTGCCAGCAGTTCCCCGGACTACTATGGCTACACCTTC.